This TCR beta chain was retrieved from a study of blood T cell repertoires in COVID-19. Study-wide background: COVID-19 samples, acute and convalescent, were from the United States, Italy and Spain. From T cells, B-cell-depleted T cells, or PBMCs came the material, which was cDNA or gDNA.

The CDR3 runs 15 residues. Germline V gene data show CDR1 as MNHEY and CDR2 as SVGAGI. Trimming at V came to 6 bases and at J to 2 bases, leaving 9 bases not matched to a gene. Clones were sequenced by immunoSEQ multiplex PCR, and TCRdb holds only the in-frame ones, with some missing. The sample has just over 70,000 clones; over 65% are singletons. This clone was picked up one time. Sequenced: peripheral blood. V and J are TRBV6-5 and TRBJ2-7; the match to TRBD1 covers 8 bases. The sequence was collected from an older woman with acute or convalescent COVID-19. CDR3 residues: CASSFDRGKAYEQYF. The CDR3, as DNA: TGTGCCAGCAGCTTCGACAGGGGAAAAGCCTACGAGCAGTACTTC.